A selection of T cell receptor beta chains follows, all from one sample in a study of T-cell memory formation after mild COVID-19. TCRdb fed the 5' RACE reads into MiXCR, producing one record per CDR3 protein. In the table there are around 300,000 distinct CDR3 sequences, 14% of which are singletons. Sequences were obtained from PBMCs or a T cell subset sorted from them (not recorded which). The source of these receptors is a man aged 18-30 years who had mild COVID-19 (a few samples of this study predate the infection). Cell type and time point are not known. Both conserved end residues are part of each CDR3. Each record gives: D gene, clone size, V gene, J gene, CDR3 protein, CDR3 DNA. The D gene is left open where the match is weak. Not every row has a clone size; where given, it reads once, few, many or a size class.

d_gene: NA; abundance: many; v_gene: TRBV20-1; j_gene: TRBJ2-3; CDR3aa: CSARRGSTDTQYF; CDR3nt: TGCAGTGCTAGGAGGGGGAGCACAGATACGCAGTATTTT
d_gene: NA; abundance: NA; v_gene: TRBV3-1; j_gene: TRBJ2-2; CDR3aa: CASSSGTHTGELFF; CDR3nt: TGTGCCAGCAGCTCCGGGACCCACACCGGGGAGCTGTTTTTT
d_gene: NA; abundance: NA; v_gene: TRBV7-2; j_gene: TRBJ2-2; CDR3aa: CARSTITGVGELFF; CDR3nt: TGTGCCAGATCGACCATAACCGGTGTCGGGGAGCTGTTTTTT
d_gene: NA; abundance: few; v_gene: TRBV5-1; j_gene: TRBJ2-7; CDR3aa: CASSSDSSEQYF; CDR3nt: TGCGCCAGCAGCTCGGACAGCTCCGAGCAGTACTTC
d_gene: NA; abundance: few; v_gene: TRBV5-1; j_gene: TRBJ1-6; CDR3aa: CASSLAGTVSPLHF; CDR3nt: TGCGCCAGCAGCTTGGCCGGGACCGTTTCACCCCTCCACTTT
d_gene: TRBD2; abundance: NA; v_gene: TRBV20-1; j_gene: TRBJ2-5; CDR3aa: CSASDVASGKQETQYF; CDR3nt: TGCAGTGCTAGTGATGTGGCTAGCGGGAAACAAGAGACCCAGTACTTC
d_gene: TRBD1; abundance: NA; v_gene: TRBV12-3/TRBV12-4; j_gene: TRBJ2-2; CDR3aa: CASSSTGATGELFF; CDR3nt: TGTGCCAGCAGTTCGACAGGGGCCACCGGGGAGCTGTTTTTT
d_gene: NA; abundance: NA; v_gene: TRBV4-3; j_gene: TRBJ2-7; CDR3aa: CASSQAVADSYEQYF; CDR3nt: TGCGCCAGCAGCCAGGCAGTGGCGGACTCCTACGAGCAGTACTTC
d_gene: TRBD2; abundance: many; v_gene: TRBV6-1; j_gene: TRBJ2-1; CDR3aa: CASRGLAGGSSYNEQFF; CDR3nt: TGTGCCAGCAGAGGACTAGCGGGGGGGAGCTCCTACAATGAGCAGTTCTTC
d_gene: NA; abundance: few; v_gene: TRBV7-9; j_gene: TRBJ1-2; CDR3aa: CASSRRTVNYGYTF; CDR3nt: TGTGCCAGCAGCCGACGGACGGTAAACTATGGCTACACCTTC
d_gene: TRBD1; abundance: NA; v_gene: TRBV10-3; j_gene: TRBJ2-1; CDR3aa: CAISEGQGAIGNEQFF; CDR3nt: TGTGCCATCAGTGAAGGACAGGGGGCGATAGGAAATGAGCAGTTCTTC
d_gene: TRBD1; abundance: few; v_gene: TRBV5-5; j_gene: TRBJ1-1; CDR3aa: CASSLEQGTTLNTEAFF; CDR3nt: TGTGCCAGCAGCTTGGAACAGGGGACTACTCTGAACACTGAAGCTTTCTTT
d_gene: TRBD2; abundance: few; v_gene: TRBV7-6; j_gene: TRBJ2-6; CDR3aa: CASSTTSGGLANVLTF; CDR3nt: TGTGCCAGCAGCACAACTTCGGGGGGATTGGCCAACGTCCTGACTTTC
d_gene: NA; abundance: NA; v_gene: TRBV4-3; j_gene: TRBJ2-1; CDR3aa: CASSQDEGTAYNEQFF; CDR3nt: TGCGCCAGCAGCCAAGATGAAGGGACGGCATACAATGAGCAGTTCTTC
d_gene: NA; abundance: few; v_gene: TRBV7-2; j_gene: TRBJ1-5; CDR3aa: CASSQVGIREPQHF; CDR3nt: TGTGCCAGCAGCCAAGTGGGAATCCGAGAGCCCCAGCATTTT
d_gene: NA; abundance: few; v_gene: TRBV12-3/TRBV12-4; j_gene: TRBJ1-6; CDR3aa: CASSTLGRVNSPLHF; CDR3nt: TGTGCCAGCAGTACCCTTGGTCGCGTTAATTCACCCCTCCACTTT
d_gene: NA; abundance: many; v_gene: TRBV30; j_gene: TRBJ2-3; CDR3aa: CAWRSSYSTDTQYF; CDR3nt: TGTGCCTGGAGGTCCAGCTATAGCACAGATACGCAGTATTTT
d_gene: TRBD1; abundance: many; v_gene: TRBV20-1; j_gene: TRBJ1-1; CDR3aa: CSAPDRALVAFF; CDR3nt: TGCAGTGCTCCGGACAGGGCATTGGTAGCTTTCTTT
d_gene: TRBD1; abundance: NA; v_gene: TRBV12-3/TRBV12-4; j_gene: TRBJ2-3; CDR3aa: CASRTTGAWADTQYF; CDR3nt: TGTGCCAGCAGAACTACAGGGGCATGGGCAGATACGCAGTATTTT
d_gene: TRBD1; abundance: few; v_gene: TRBV24-1; j_gene: TRBJ2-7; CDR3aa: CATSDLPYGDRPYEQYF; CDR3nt: TGTGCCACCAGTGATTTGCCGTACGGGGACAGACCCTACGAGCAGTACTTC
d_gene: NA; abundance: NA; v_gene: TRBV7-3; j_gene: TRBJ2-1; CDR3aa: CASSPQGGPYNEQFF; CDR3nt: TGTGCCAGCAGCCCTCAGGGGGGCCCCTACAATGAGCAGTTCTTC
d_gene: TRBD2; abundance: few; v_gene: TRBV5-5; j_gene: TRBJ2-1; CDR3aa: CASSLRAGESSYNEQFF; CDR3nt: TGTGCCAGCAGCTTGCGAGCGGGGGAGAGCTCCTACAATGAGCAGTTCTTC
d_gene: NA; abundance: few; v_gene: TRBV7-2; j_gene: TRBJ2-3; CDR3aa: CASRLTGPDTQYF; CDR3nt: TGTGCCAGCAGACTAACGGGGCCAGATACGCAGTATTTT
d_gene: TRBD2; abundance: NA; v_gene: TRBV14; j_gene: TRBJ2-3; CDR3aa: CASSQDWQVKKRGLTDTQYF; CDR3nt: TGTGCCAGCAGCCAAGATTGGCAGGTGAAGAAGCGGGGGCTCACAGATACGCAGTATTTT
d_gene: TRBD1; abundance: many; v_gene: TRBV24-1; j_gene: TRBJ2-3; CDR3aa: CATSDTGQGAASDTQYF; CDR3nt: TGTGCCACCAGTGACACCGGACAGGGGGCGGCTTCAGATACGCAGTATTTT
d_gene: NA; abundance: NA; v_gene: TRBV5-1; j_gene: TRBJ2-7; CDR3aa: CASALWSPVDEQYF; CDR3nt: TGCGCCAGCGCCCTGTGGTCCCCAGTAGACGAGCAGTACTTC
d_gene: NA; abundance: few; v_gene: TRBV6-6; j_gene: TRBJ1-5; CDR3aa: CASSYSQGAQHF; CDR3nt: TGTGCCAGCAGTTACTCACAGGGCGCCCAGCATTTT
d_gene: TRBD1; abundance: NA; v_gene: TRBV28; j_gene: TRBJ2-1; CDR3aa: CASSLRDSSEQFF; CDR3nt: TGTGCCAGCAGTTTACGGGACAGCAGTGAGCAGTTCTTC
d_gene: NA; abundance: NA; v_gene: TRBV29-1; j_gene: TRBJ2-1; CDR3aa: CSVEELVGNEQFF; CDR3nt: TGCAGCGTTGAAGAGTTGGTAGGCAATGAGCAGTTCTTC
d_gene: NA; abundance: NA; v_gene: TRBV12-3/TRBV12-4; j_gene: TRBJ1-1; CDR3aa: CASRSTAKDFF; CDR3nt: TGTGCCAGCAGATCGACAGCCAAGGATTTCTTT
d_gene: NA; abundance: NA; v_gene: TRBV6-2/TRBV6-3; j_gene: TRBJ2-3; CDR3aa: CDSSFTRAPPATNTDTQYF; CDR3nt: TGTGACAGCAGTTTCACCCGGGCACCACCCGCCACAAACACAGATACGCAGTATTTT
d_gene: NA; abundance: many; v_gene: TRBV5-1; j_gene: TRBJ1-2; CDR3aa: CASSSDTYHYTF; CDR3nt: TGCGCCAGCAGCTCCGACACCTACCACTACACCTTC
d_gene: NA; abundance: many; v_gene: TRBV20-1; j_gene: TRBJ1-3; CDR3aa: CSAPTFSGNTIYF; CDR3nt: TGCAGTGCACCGACTTTCTCTGGAAACACCATATATTTT
d_gene: TRBD1; abundance: few; v_gene: TRBV6-2/TRBV6-3; j_gene: TRBJ1-5; CDR3aa: CASSWKTGAYSNQPQHF; CDR3nt: TGTGCCAGCAGTTGGAAGACAGGGGCTTATAGCAATCAGCCCCAGCATTTT
d_gene: NA; abundance: NA; v_gene: TRBV5-1; j_gene: TRBJ2-6; CDR3aa: CASSLDLGGANVLTF; CDR3nt: TGCGCCAGCAGCTTGGACCTTGGTGGGGCCAACGTCCTGACTTTC
d_gene: NA; abundance: NA; v_gene: TRBV7-8; j_gene: TRBJ2-1; CDR3aa: CASSVDSFNEQFF; CDR3nt: TGTGCCAGCAGCGTGGACAGCTTCAATGAGCAGTTCTTC
d_gene: NA; abundance: few; v_gene: TRBV6-6; j_gene: TRBJ2-7; CDR3aa: CASLPGRLDEQYF; CDR3nt: TGTGCCAGCCTCCCGGGGCGACTGGACGAGCAGTACTTC
d_gene: NA; abundance: NA; v_gene: TRBV5-1; j_gene: TRBJ1-2; CDR3aa: CASSLNLGPMYGYTF; CDR3nt: TGCGCCAGCAGCTTAAATCTGGGTCCGATGTACGGCTACACCTTC
d_gene: TRBD1; abundance: NA; v_gene: TRBV10-2; j_gene: TRBJ1-5; CDR3aa: CASSGQGHNQPQHF; CDR3nt: TGCGCCAGCAGTGGACAGGGCCACAATCAGCCCCAGCATTTT
d_gene: TRBD2; abundance: many; v_gene: TRBV5-1; j_gene: TRBJ2-3; CDR3aa: CASSLAGSTDTQYF; CDR3nt: TGTGCCAGCAGCTTAGCGGGGTCCACAGATACGCAGTATTTT
d_gene: NA; abundance: NA; v_gene: TRBV4-1; j_gene: TRBJ2-5; CDR3aa: CASSPGARQETQYF; CDR3nt: TGCGCCAGCAGCCCGGGGGCCCGCCAAGAGACCCAGTACTTC
d_gene: TRBD2; abundance: many; v_gene: TRBV6-5; j_gene: TRBJ2-5; CDR3aa: CASSPGLAGGLNKETQYF; CDR3nt: TGTGCCAGCAGTCCGGGACTAGCGGGGGGCCTGAACAAAGAGACCCAGTACTTC
d_gene: TRBD1; abundance: few; v_gene: TRBV7-9; j_gene: TRBJ1-2; CDR3aa: CASSLWNRGDYGYTF; CDR3nt: TGTGCCAGCAGCTTGTGGAACAGGGGTGACTATGGCTACACCTTC
d_gene: NA; abundance: few; v_gene: TRBV11-2; j_gene: TRBJ2-1; CDR3aa: CASSFDSGPGGQFF; CDR3nt: TGTGCCAGCAGCTTCGACTCTGGGCCCGGGGGGCAGTTCTTC
d_gene: TRBD1; abundance: few; v_gene: TRBV6-5; j_gene: TRBJ2-7; CDR3aa: CASSYRQGYEQYF; CDR3nt: TGTGCCAGCAGTTACCGACAGGGCTACGAGCAGTACTTC
d_gene: NA; abundance: few; v_gene: TRBV6-1; j_gene: TRBJ1-5; CDR3aa: CASSEALGRVKPQHF; CDR3nt: TGTGCCAGCAGTGAAGCGTTAGGGCGGGTCAAGCCCCAGCATTTT
d_gene: NA; abundance: few; v_gene: TRBV12-3/TRBV12-4; j_gene: TRBJ1-6; CDR3aa: CASSETENSPLHF; CDR3nt: TGTGCCAGCAGTGAGACAGAGAATTCACCCCTCCACTTT
d_gene: NA; abundance: NA; v_gene: TRBV9; j_gene: TRBJ2-5; CDR3aa: CASSVSLNKETQYF; CDR3nt: TGTGCCAGCAGCGTCTCCCTCAACAAGGAGACCCAGTACTTC
d_gene: NA; abundance: few; v_gene: TRBV5-1; j_gene: TRBJ2-7; CDR3aa: CASSPQTGPQEKYF; CDR3nt: TGCGCCAGCAGCCCTCAGACCGGGCCCCAGGAGAAGTACTTC
d_gene: TRBD1; abundance: few; v_gene: TRBV4-3; j_gene: TRBJ1-1; CDR3aa: CASSQINRDRAEAFF; CDR3nt: TGCGCCAGCAGCCAGATAAACCGGGACAGGGCTGAAGCTTTCTTT
d_gene: NA; abundance: many; v_gene: TRBV6-5; j_gene: TRBJ1-6; CDR3aa: CASSPGYYNSPLHF; CDR3nt: TGTGCCAGCAGTCCCGGCTACTATAATTCACCCCTCCACTTT
d_gene: NA; abundance: few; v_gene: TRBV18; j_gene: TRBJ2-1; CDR3aa: CASSPPEGRSSYNEQFF; CDR3nt: TGTGCCAGCTCACCACCGGAGGGCCGGAGCTCCTACAATGAGCAGTTCTTC
d_gene: TRBD1; abundance: few; v_gene: TRBV20-1; j_gene: TRBJ1-2; CDR3aa: CSTWRGQRTGGYTF; CDR3nt: TGCAGTACCTGGAGGGGACAGAGAACCGGAGGCTACACCTTC
d_gene: NA; abundance: NA; v_gene: TRBV4-2; j_gene: TRBJ2-7; CDR3aa: CASSQDAKGVSYEQYF; CDR3nt: TGTGCCAGCAGCCAAGACGCCAAGGGGGTATCCTACGAGCAGTACTTC
d_gene: NA; abundance: many; v_gene: TRBV5-1; j_gene: TRBJ1-1; CDR3aa: CASSFRWGNTEAFF; CDR3nt: TGCGCCAGCAGCTTCCGCTGGGGGAACACTGAAGCTTTCTTT
d_gene: TRBD1; abundance: NA; v_gene: TRBV4-3; j_gene: TRBJ2-1; CDR3aa: CASSQDDRVNEQFF; CDR3nt: TGCGCCAGCAGCCAAGATGACAGGGTTAATGAGCAGTTCTTC
d_gene: NA; abundance: few; v_gene: TRBV6-5; j_gene: TRBJ1-1; CDR3aa: CASQEPTGTPWKAFF; CDR3nt: TGTGCCAGCCAAGAGCCCACAGGGACCCCCTGGAAGGCTTTCTTT
d_gene: NA; abundance: few; v_gene: TRBV14; j_gene: TRBJ1-1; CDR3aa: CASSQEMNTEAFF; CDR3nt: TGTGCCAGCAGCCAAGAGATGAACACTGAAGCTTTCTTT
d_gene: NA; abundance: few; v_gene: TRBV7-8; j_gene: TRBJ1-4; CDR3aa: CASSLGGANEKLFF; CDR3nt: TGTGCCAGCAGCTTAGGGGGGGCTAATGAAAAACTGTTTTTT
d_gene: TRBD2; abundance: few; v_gene: TRBV6-5; j_gene: TRBJ2-7; CDR3aa: CASSGGDVSSYEQYF; CDR3nt: TGTGCCAGCAGTGGGGGGGACGTGAGCTCCTACGAGCAGTACTTC